One sample yielded the 11 T cell receptor beta chains listed below, sequenced in a study of T cell responses to AZD1222 COVID-19 vaccine (dated by TCRdb to about 2021). Libraries were made using the immunoSEQ multiplex PCR assay. TCRdb provides this immuneACCESS table in a form limited to in-frame rearrangements. Some clones are lacking; in checked studies, under half of them reflect an unresolved V gene, and why the rest are absent is not known. Across this sample there are 44,000 or so clones, with 80% seen only once. The ten largest clones take up about 20% of the sample. The time point tag for this specimen amounts to: about 28 days (+/-7) after the second vaccine dose. Per the publication, the treatment or condition label means: meningococcal conjugate vaccine given as trial control. Sequencing used peripheral blood, obtained 28 days after the second dose of the MenACWY control vaccine. The receptors were sampled from an adult who received the MenACWY meningococcal vaccine as a control.

The rearrangement links TRBV11-2 to TRBJ2-1; D remains ambiguous. The CDR3 has 15 residues. Trimming removed 5 bases at V and 10 bases at J, with 21 bases between. The germline gives CDR1 SGHAT, CDR2 FQNNGV. In DNA, the CDR3 is TGTGCCAGCAGCCCCTCCGGGTCTCAAAAAGAAGAGCAGTTCTTC. Translation gives CASSPSGSQKEEQFF. The full variable domain, with the rest looked up from reference TRBV11-2 and TRBJ2-1, is EAGVAQSPRYKIIEKRQSVAFWCNPISGHATLYWYQQILGQGPKLLIQFQNNGVVDDSQLPKDRFSAERLKGVDSTLKIQPAKLEDSAVYLCASSPSGSQKEEQFFGPGTRLTVL.

This clone was seen a few times. This chain uses TRBV3-1 (or the pseudogene TRBV3-2) with TRBJ1-5, with D perhaps matching TRBD1 (6 bases). The CDR3 runs 15 residues. From germline, CDR1 is LGHDT and CDR2 YNNKEL (reference sequence). V was cut by 3 bases and J by 0 bases, with 9 bases left in between. CDR3 DNA sequence: TGTGCCAGCAGCCAGGGGGCAAGTAGCAATCAGCCCCAGCATTTT. Translating it yields CASSQGASSNQPQHF.

DNA of the CDR3: TGTGCCAGCAGCTCGGGACTGTTTGGGTACAATGAGCAGTTCTTC. Its translation is CASSSGLFGYNEQFF. The rearrangement links TRBV5-4 to TRBJ2-1; D might be TRBD2 (6 bases). There are 15 residues in the CDR3. CDR1 SGHNT and CDR2 YYREEE come from the germline V gene (reference sequence). V gave up 3 bases and J gave up 4 bases, with 14 bases separating them.

This clone was seen only a few times. The chain carries TRBV7-9 and TRBJ2-1; 10 bases align to TRBD2. This CDR3 region has 15 residues. Unmatched junction bases numbered 9, after V lost 5 bases and J lost 8 bases. In germline, CDR1 is SEHNR, CDR2 FQNEAQ (reference sequence). The DNA for the CDR3 is TGTGCCAGCAGCCCAGCTAGCGGGGGCAGGGATGAGCAGTTCTTC. Its translation: CASSPASGGRDEQFF.

This chain connects TRBV25-1 to TRBJ1-2; D ambiguous. V lost 1 base and J 4 bases, leaving 4 bases between the germline ends. The germline gives CDR1 MGHDK, CDR2 SYGVNS. The CDR3 sequence is 12 residues long. CDR3 loop: CASSEFGYGYTF. The CDR3, as DNA: TGTGCCAGCAGTGAATTTGGCTATGGCTACACCTTC.

CDR3 protein: CASSRGYSYEQYF. The DNA for the CDR3 is TGTGCCAGCAGTCGGGGTTACTCCTACGAGCAGTACTTC. The chain employs TRBV2 and TRBJ2-7; maybe TRBD2 (5 bases). CDR3 length: 13 residues. Deletions cut 5 bases from V and 0 bases from J, with 8 bases between. Per germline, CDR1 SNHLY and CDR2 FYNNEI.

The chain carries TRBV29-1 and TRBJ1-2, with TRBD1 matching 8 bases. The germline gives CDR1 SQVTM, CDR2 ANQGSEA. The CDR3 is 14 amino acids. V trimming: 3 bases; J trimming: 2 bases; junction bases outside the gene matches: 5. The DNA for the CDR3 is TGCAGCGTTGACCCGTCAGGGGGCAACTATGGCTACACCTTC. It specifies CSVDPSGGNYGYTF.

This clone was seen a few times. The chain carries TRBV30 and TRBJ1-2; 10 bases are shared with TRBD1. The CDR3 covers 15 residues. V shed 2 bases, J shed 7 bases, and the junction held 10 bases outside the gene matches. Germline V gene sequence: CDR1 GTSNPN, CDR2 SVGIG (reference sequence). This CDR3 reads CAWSRDRDRGGGYTF. The CDR3 region has the DNA TGTGCCTGGAGTAGAGACCGGGACAGGGGAGGTGGCTACACCTTC.

The genes are TRBV3-1 (or the pseudogene TRBV3-2) and TRBJ2-4; 7 bases agree with TRBD2. The trim removed 4 bases at V and 14 bases at J, leaving 14 bases unmatched. The CDR3 loop spans 14 amino acids. Germline CDR1 and CDR2: LGHDT and YNNKEL (reference sequence). In DNA form, the CDR3 reads TGTGCCAGCAGCCCACCACGAGTGGGGGGGGAAAAGTACTTC. Translated, it gives CASSPPRVGGEKYF.

The chain combines TRBV28 with TRBJ2-7, with D perhaps matching TRBD1 (7 bases). The V gene lost 5 bases and the J gene lost 3 bases, with 14 bases spanning the gap. Germline V gene data show CDR1 as MDHEN and CDR2 as SYDVKM. The CDR3 runs 14 residues. CDR3: CASSPTGEDYEQYF. The CDR3 bases are TGTGCCAGCAGTCCAACAGGGGAGGACTACGAGCAGTACTTC.

V gene TRBV19 combines with J gene TRBJ1-3; D unclear. Between the trimmed V and J ends, which lost 6 bases and 2 bases, there was a span of 8 bases. The V gene's germline CDR1 is LNHDA and CDR2 SQIVND (reference sequence). CDR3 length: 13 residues. Here the CDR3 DNA reads TGTGCCAGTAGAGACTACGCTGGAAACACCATATATTTT. It specifies CASRDYAGNTIYF.